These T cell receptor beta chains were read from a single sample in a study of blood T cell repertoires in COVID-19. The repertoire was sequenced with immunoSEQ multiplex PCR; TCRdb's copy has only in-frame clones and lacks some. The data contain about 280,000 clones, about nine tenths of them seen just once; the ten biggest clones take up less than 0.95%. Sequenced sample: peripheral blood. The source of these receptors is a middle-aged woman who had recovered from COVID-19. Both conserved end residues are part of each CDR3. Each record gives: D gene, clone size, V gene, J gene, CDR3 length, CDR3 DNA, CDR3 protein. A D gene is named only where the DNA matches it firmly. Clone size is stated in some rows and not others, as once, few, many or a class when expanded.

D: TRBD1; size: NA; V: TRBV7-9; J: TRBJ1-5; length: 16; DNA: TGTGCCAGCAGCTTAGCGGGACAGGGGGTCAATCAGCCCCAGCATTTT; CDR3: CASSLAGQGVNQPQHF
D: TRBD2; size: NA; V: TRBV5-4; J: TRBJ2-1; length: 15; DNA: TGTGCCAGCAGCTCAAGACTAGCGAACTACAATGAGCAGTTCTTC; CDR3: CASSSRLANYNEQFF
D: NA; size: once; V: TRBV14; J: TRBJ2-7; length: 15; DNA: TGTGCCAGCAGCCAAGAGGGGGCGCGAGGCTACGAGCAGTACTTC; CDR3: CASSQEGARGYEQYF
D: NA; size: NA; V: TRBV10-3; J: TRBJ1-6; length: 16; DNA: TGTGCCATCAGTCGGGGGGAGGAGGGGAAGGATTCACCCCTCCACTTT; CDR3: CAISRGEEGKDSPLHF
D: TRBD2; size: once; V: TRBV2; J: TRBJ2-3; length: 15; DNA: TGTGCCAGCAGGGGACTAGATAGTTCCACAGATACGCAGTATTTT; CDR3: CASRGLDSSTDTQYF
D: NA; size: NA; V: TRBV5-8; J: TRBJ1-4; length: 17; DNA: TGTGCCTCCCTCCCACAGGGAACATTGTCAACTAATGAAAAACTGTTTTTT; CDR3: CASLPQGTLSTNEKLFF
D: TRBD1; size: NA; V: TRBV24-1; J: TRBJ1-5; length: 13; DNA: TGTGCCACCAGTCGACAGGGGTTCCAGCCCCAGCATTTT; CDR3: CATSRQGFQPQHF
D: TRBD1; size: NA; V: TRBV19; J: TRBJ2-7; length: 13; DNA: TGTGCCAGTAGTATGGGCAGGGGGTACGAGCAGTACTTC; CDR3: CASSMGRGYEQYF
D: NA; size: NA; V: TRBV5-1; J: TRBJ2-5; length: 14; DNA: TGCGCCAGCAGCTTGGCCGGGCAGGGTGAGACCCAGTACTTC; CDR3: CASSLAGQGETQYF
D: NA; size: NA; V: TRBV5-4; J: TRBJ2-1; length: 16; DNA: TGTGCCAGCAGCTTGACCTTAATGGGGGGAGGCAATGAGCAGTTCTTC; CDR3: CASSLTLMGGGNEQFF
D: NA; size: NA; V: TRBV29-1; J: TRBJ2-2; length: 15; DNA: TGCAGCGTTGAGGGTGCAGGTACCGTGCCCGGGGAGCTGTTTTTT; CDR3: CSVEGAGTVPGELFF
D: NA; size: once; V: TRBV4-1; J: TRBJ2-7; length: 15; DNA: TGCGCCAGCAGCCCCCTGACAGGTTCCTCCTACGAGCAGTACTTC; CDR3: CASSPLTGSSYEQYF
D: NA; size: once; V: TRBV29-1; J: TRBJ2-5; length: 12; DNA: TGCAGCGTTGCGGCAGGGCAAGAGACCCAGTACTTC; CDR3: CSVAAGQETQYF
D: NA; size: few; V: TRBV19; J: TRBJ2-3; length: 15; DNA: TGTGCCAGTAGCCCTACGGGACTCTTAACAGATACGCAGTATTTT; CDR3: CASSPTGLLTDTQYF
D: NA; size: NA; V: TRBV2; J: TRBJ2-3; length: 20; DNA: TGTGCCAGCGGGGGGGACAACCAAGGGATCTTGGGTCCAGGACTCCATACGCAGTATTTT; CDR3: CASGGDNQGILGPGLHTQYF
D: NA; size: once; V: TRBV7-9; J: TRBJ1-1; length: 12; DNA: TGTGCCAGCAGCCCCGACAGCCTAGAGGCTTTCTTT; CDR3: CASSPDSLEAFF
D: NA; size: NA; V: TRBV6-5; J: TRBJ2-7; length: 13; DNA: TGTGCCAGCAAGAGGGAAGGGTCCTACGAGCAGTACTTC; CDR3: CASKREGSYEQYF
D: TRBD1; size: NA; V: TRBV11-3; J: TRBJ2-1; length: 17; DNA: TGTGCCAGCAGCTTTGACATGACAGGGGTATCCTACAATGAGCAGTTCTTC; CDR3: CASSFDMTGVSYNEQFF
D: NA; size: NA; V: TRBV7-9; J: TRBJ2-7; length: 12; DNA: TGTGCCAGCAGCTTGAGTCCCCACGAGCAGTACTTC; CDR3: CASSLSPHEQYF
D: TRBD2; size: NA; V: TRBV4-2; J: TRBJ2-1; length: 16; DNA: TGTGCCAGCAGCCAAGACGGCCTAGCGGGAGTGCCGTGGCAGTTCTTC; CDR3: CASSQDGLAGVPWQFF
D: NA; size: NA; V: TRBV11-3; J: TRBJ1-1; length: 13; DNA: TGTGCCAGCAGCTTAGATCTCACGGGTCTGGCTTTCTTT; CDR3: CASSLDLTGLAFF
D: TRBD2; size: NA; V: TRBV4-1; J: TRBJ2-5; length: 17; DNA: TGCGCCAGCAGCCAAGATCTCCTAGCGGGAGGGTTTGAGACCCAGTACTTC; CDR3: CASSQDLLAGGFETQYF
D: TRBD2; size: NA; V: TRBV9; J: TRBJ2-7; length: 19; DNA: TGTGCCAGCAGCGTAGACCGGGGGCGGGGACTAGCGGGAGTCTACGAGCAGTACTTC; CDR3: CASSVDRGRGLAGVYEQYF
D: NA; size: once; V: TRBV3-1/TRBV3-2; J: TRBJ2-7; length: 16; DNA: TGTGCCAGCAGCCAAGTGTCACGCGGGCTCAGCTACGAGCAGTACTTC; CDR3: CASSQVSRGLSYEQYF
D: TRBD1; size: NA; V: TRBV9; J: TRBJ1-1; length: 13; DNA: TGTGCCAGCAGCGTAGACAGGGGCACTGAAGCTTTCTTT; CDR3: CASSVDRGTEAFF
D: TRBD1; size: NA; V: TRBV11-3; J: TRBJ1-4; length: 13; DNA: TGTGCCAGCAGCCCGGACAGGGGTGAAAAACTGTTTTTT; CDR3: CASSPDRGEKLFF